The 8 T cell receptor beta chains given below trace back to one sample, sequenced in a study of T cells in women clearing cervical HPV infection. The protocol was immunoSEQ multiplex PCR, while the TCRdb copy is restricted to in-frame clones and leaves out a portion. The sample has about 29,000 clones; the top ten hold approximately 3%. The sequenced material came from blood buffy coat. The receptors were sampled from a woman aged 18-70 years with a cervical HPV16 infection that either progressed to CIN3+ or cleared (not recorded which).

Comments on this clone: The read gets to within 3 residues of the CDR3 end, and the germline J gene fills in the rest. V gene TRBV4-1 combines with J gene TRBJ2-7; D might be TRBD1 or TRBD2, each matching 6 bases. Germline CDR1 is MGHRA and CDR2 is YSYEKL. V lost 2 bases to trimming and J lost 1 base, with 21 bases between them. The CDR3 extends over 18 amino acids. Here the CDR3 reads CASSQFGTRARDSYEQYF. The CDR3 DNA, read in part, is TGCGCCAGCAGCCAATTCGGGACAAGAGCGCGGGATTCCTACGAG.

On this clone itself: Read sequence stops 3 residues before the CDR3 end, and the germline J gene provides the missing end. The chain joins TRBV5-1 to TRBJ2-1; D may be TRBD1 (6 bases). Trimming took off 0 bases at V and 6 bases at J, with 16 bases between the two ends. The CDR3 contains 16 residues. Germline lookup yields CDR1 SGHRS and CDR2 YFSETQ. Partial CDR3 DNA: TGCGCCAGCAGCTTGGGTACGAAGAGGGGGACCAATGAG. Encoded protein: CASSLGTKRGTNE. The entire CDR3 is CASSLGTKRGTNEQFF.

This chain's CDR3 is CASSLSGALETQYF. The DNA read from the CDR3 is TGTGCCAGCAGCTTGTCAGGGGCGCTTGAGACC. J is TRBJ2-5 and V is TRBV7-9; D possibly corresponds to TRBD1 (6 bases). Coverage ceases 3 residues before the CDR3 finishes, and the germline J gene fills in the end. V lost 3 bases and J 5 bases, leaving 13 bases between the germline ends. CDR3 size: 14 residues. The germline V gene has CDR1 SEHNR and CDR2 FQNEAQ (reference sequence).

Remarks on this clone: The CDR3 end falls 3 residues outside the read, so it is completed with the germline J gene. The V and J genes are TRBV29-1 and TRBJ1-1; 8 bases line up with TRBD1. CDR1 SQVTM and CDR2 ANQGSEA come from the germline V gene. V lost 1 base, J lost 5 bases, and 9 bases stayed unmatched. The length of the CDR3 is 15 residues. The CDR3 DNA, read in part, is TGCAGCGTTGAAGTTCTTGGAACAGGGGGGACTGAA. Translating it yields CSVEVLGTGGTE. In full, the CDR3 reads CSVEVLGTGGTEAFF.

CDR3 DNA, as far as it was read: TGTGCCAGCAGCCTTGGACAGGGTACGAGTTCACCC. It specifies CASSLGQGTSSP. In full, the CDR3 is CASSLGQGTSSPLHF. V usage is TRBV7-9 and J usage is TRBJ1-6; 8 bases agree with TRBD1. The CDR3 end is not reached by the read, which stops 3 residues before it; the germline J gene fills it in. The J segment lost 9 bases and the V segment lost 5 bases, leaving 9 bases of the junction unmatched. The germline CDR1 and CDR2 sequences are SEHNR and FQNEAQ (reference sequence). The CDR3 spans 15 residues.

To note about this clone: The read ends 3 residues shy of where the CDR3 ends; the end is completed using the germline J gene. This chain joins TRBV27 and TRBJ2-3; no clear D. There are 13 residues in the CDR3. Germline V gives CDR1 MNHEY, CDR2 SMNVEV (reference sequence). Trimming took 6 bases from V and 0 from J, leaving 7 bases between them. CDR3 loop: CASSYTSTDTQYF. CDR3 bases read: TGTGCCAGCAGCTATACTAGCACAGATACG.

CDR3 DNA, as far as it was read: TGCGCCAGCAGCTTGGTGGTAGGGGGCGGCGAG. Translated, it gives CASSLVVGGGE. The whole CDR3 sequence reads CASSLVVGGGEQYF. The chain has TRBV5-1 and TRBJ2-7, with 7 bases identical to TRBD1. The read comes to an end 3 residues before the CDR3 does, leaving the germline J gene to fill in the end. The CDR3 has 14 residues. The V segment lost 0 bases and the J segment 6 bases; nucleotides outside the gene matches: 6. CDR1 is SGHRS, CDR2 YFSETQ, per germline.

To note about this clone: The observed sequence ends 3 residues before the CDR3 terminus, with the missing tail filled in from the germline J gene. The chain joins TRBV11-2 to TRBJ1-6; D is perhaps TRBD1 (5 bases). Germline loops: CDR1 SGHAT, CDR2 FQNNGV. This CDR3 has 12 amino acids. The sequenced part of the CDR3 DNA is TGTGCCAGCAGCTTAACAGGCGACACC. This encodes CASSLTGDT. The CDR3 in full is CASSLTGDTLHF.